The 21 T cell receptor beta chains listed next were all sequenced from one sample in a study of CD8+CD57+ T cells in acquired aplastic anemia. General study findings and limits: Lower repertoire diversity than in total CD4+ and CD8+ pools was seen for CD8+CD57+ cells in patients.

Sequencing was done on patients that had shown CD8+CD57+ cell expansion by flow cytometry. Profiling of TCR beta VDJ combinations and CDR3 sequences used genomic DNA as template. TCRdb itself ran the reads through MiXCR, one entry per CDR3 protein. The profile shows around 15,000 distinct CDR3 sequences, approximately 40% of them singletons. These receptors' targets are unknown. The sequenced material came from CD8+CD57+ T cells sorted from PBMCs. Noted subset: bead-enriched CD8+CD57+ effector memory T cells from SAA patients. These receptors were collected from a human donor with aplastic anemia.

There are many counts of this clonotype. The chain joins TRBV5-5 to TRBJ2-1; no reliable D call. Germline values: CDR1 SGHKS, CDR2 YYEKEE (reference sequence). The V and J ends lost 6 bases and 5 bases respectively, with 18 bases between them. The CDR3 contains 15 residues. CDR3 region: CASTHGPGHNNEQFF. CDR3 sequence (DNA): TGTGCCAGCACCCACGGGCCCGGCCATAACAATGAGCAGTTCTTC.

There are a few counts of this clonotype. The gene calls are TRBV7-6 and TRBJ2-7; a possible D gene is TRBD2 (6 bases). Germline V gene lookup returns CDR1 SGHVS and CDR2 FNYEAQ. V was shortened by 1 base and J by 1 base, with 11 bases between the two germline ends. The CDR3 is 15 amino acids. The CDR3 DNA sequence: TGTGCCAGCAGCTTAGTCCGGGAGCGGTCCTACGAGCAGTACTTC. It yields the protein CASSLVRERSYEQYF.

This clonotype turned up a few times. The chain links TRBV20-1 to TRBJ1-6; a weak D match, TRBD1 (6 bases). Germline V lookup: CDR1 DFQATT, CDR2 SNEGSKA (reference sequence). V was clipped by 5 bases and J by 9 bases, with 23 bases between them. The CDR3 is 16 amino acids. CDR3: CSAPGGGGRGTSPLHF. CDR3 DNA: TGCAGTGCTCCTGGAGGGGGTGGCAGGGGAACTTCACCCCTCCACTTT.

J is TRBJ2-7 and V is TRBV7-2; unclear D gene. V dropped 4 bases and J dropped 2 bases, with 12 bases sitting between them. Germline assignment: CDR1 SGHTA and CDR2 FQGNSA. This CDR3 contains 14 residues. CDR3 sequence reads: CASSSHMGPYEQYF. The CDR3 bases are TGTGCCAGCAGCTCACATATGGGCCCCTACGAGCAGTACTTC.

This clonotype was seen only a few times. This rearrangement joins TRBV7-3 to TRBJ2-2; D gene unclear. Germline assignment: CDR1 SGHTA and CDR2 FQGTGA. This CDR3 spans 12 amino acids. The V end was cut by 5 bases, the J end by 4 bases, with 5 bases between. The DNA of the CDR3 is TGTGCCAGCAGCCAACTCACCGGGGAGCTGTTTTTT. This codes for CASSQLTGELFF.

This clonotype is a singleton in its sample. The rearrangement joins TRBV12-3 or TRBV12-4 to TRBJ2-7, with a tentative D call TRBD2 (5 bases). This CDR3 is built from 14 residues. The ends were cut back, 5 bases at V and 0 bases at J, with 11 bases in the middle. This chain's CDR3 is CASSPIGSSYEQYF. The CDR3 coding sequence is TGTGCCAGCAGTCCTATAGGGAGCTCCTACGAGCAGTACTTC.

The V call is TRBV5-1, the J call TRBJ1-1; D call uncertain. Looked up from germline, CDR1 is SGHRS and CDR2 is YFSETQ. Trimming took off 4 bases at V and 1 base at J, with 8 bases between the two ends. The CDR3 totals 13 residues. CDR3 sequence: CASSPETNTEAFF. In DNA, the CDR3 is TGCGCCAGCAGCCCCGAAACGAACACTGAAGCTTTCTTT. The full variable domain, its missing parts supplied by reference TRBV5-1 and TRBJ1-1, is KAGVTQTPRYLIKTRGQQVTLSCSPISGHRSVSWYQQTPGQGLQFLFEYFSETQRNKGNFPGRFSGRQFSNSRSEMNVSTLELGDSALYLCASSPETNTEAFFGQGTRLTVV.

This clonotype was seen at least ten times. The rearrangement uses TRBV5-1 and TRBJ2-1, with TRBD2 matching over 10 bases. V was clipped by 3 bases and J by 4 bases; unmatched bases: 7. Germline values: CDR1 SGHRS, CDR2 YFSETQ. CDR3 size: 16 residues. CDR3 amino acids: CASSSLSGGLYNEQFF. The CDR3 DNA reads TGCGCCAGCAGCTCCCTTAGCGGGGGGCTGTACAATGAGCAGTTCTTC. Drawing the rest from reference TRBV5-1 and TRBJ2-1, the complete variable domain is KAGVTQTPRYLIKTRGQQVTLSCSPISGHRSVSWYQQTPGQGLQFLFEYFSETQRNKGNFPGRFSGRQFSNSRSEMNVSTLELGDSALYLCASSSLSGGLYNEQFFGPGTRLTVL.

This clonotype was counted at least ten times. The J gene is TRBJ1-4, the V gene TRBV12-3 or TRBV12-4; 8 positions agree with TRBD1. V shed 7 bases and J 1 base; nucleotides not matched to a gene: 5. The CDR3 runs to 15 residues. Written as DNA, the CDR3 is TGTGCCAGCAAGAGCGGACAGGGAACTAATGAAAAACTGTTTTTT. It codes for CASKSGQGTNEKLFF.

At least ten counts were recorded for this clonotype. The genes are TRBV27 and TRBJ2-1; D unresolved. There are 13 residues in the CDR3. V was clipped by 11 bases and J by 2 bases, with 13 bases between them. Germline values: CDR1 MNHEY, CDR2 SMNVEV (reference sequence). CDR3 DNA sequence: TGTGCCGGTGGTGAATCTCCCTACAATGAGCAGTTCTTC. Residues: CAGGESPYNEQFF.

V is TRBV24-1 and J is TRBJ2-3; 8 bases map to TRBD1. The V and J ends lost 5 bases and 2 bases, in that order; junction bases with no gene match: 2. In germline, CDR1 is KGHDR, CDR2 SFDVKD. CDR3 length equals 14 residues. This CDR3 reads CATSGTGHTDTQYF. As DNA, the CDR3 is TGTGCCACCAGTGGGACAGGGCACACAGATACGCAGTATTTT.

This clonotype was recorded at least ten times. CDR3 residues: CASSEDSASGGAHTQYF. The CDR3 nucleotides read TGTGCCAGCAGTGAAGACTCAGCTAGCGGGGGGGCACATACGCAGTATTTT. This sequence joins TRBV2 and TRBJ2-3; 12 positions match TRBD2. After removal of 1 base from V and 7 bases from J, the junction contained 9 bases not matched to a gene. The CDR3 has 17 amino acids. The germline gives CDR1 SNHLY, CDR2 FYNNEI.

This CDR3 is CASSLGSANEKLFF. CDR3 DNA sequence: TGCGCCAGCAGCCTTGGATCCGCTAATGAAAAACTGTTTTTT. The chain recombines TRBV5-1 with TRBJ1-4; D is undetermined. The V end was cut by 4 bases, the J end by 3 bases, with 10 bases between. CDR1 and CDR2 (germline): SGHRS, YFSETQ. The CDR3 contains 14 residues.

The sample holds many counts of this clonotype. V is TRBV2 and J is TRBJ2-7, with a tentative D call TRBD2 (6 bases). The length of the CDR3 is 13 residues. Germline loops: CDR1 SNHLY, CDR2 FYNNEI. The V end lost 7 bases, the J end lost 0 bases, and 10 bases lay between the germline ends. In DNA form, the CDR3 reads TGTGCCAGCACGCGGGACCCCTCCTACGAGCAGTACTTC. As protein: CASTRDPSYEQYF.

This clonotype was detected many times. This sequence joins TRBV6-5 and TRBJ2-1, with 7 bases lining up with TRBD1. CDR1 MNHEY and CDR2 SVGAGI come from the germline V gene. The CDR3 loop spans 14 amino acids. V shed 2 bases, J shed 10 bases, and the junction held 8 bases outside the gene matches. The CDR3, as DNA: TGTGCCAGCAGTTACACAGGGGTTCAAGCAGAGCAGTTCTTC. The encoded protein is CASSYTGVQAEQFF.

This clonotype was counted a few times. The chain combines TRBV20-1 with TRBJ2-7, with D possibly called TRBD1 or TRBD2 (5 bases each). V was trimmed by 2 bases and J by 3 bases, leaving 11 bases between them. Germline V gene lookup returns CDR1 DFQATT and CDR2 SNEGSKA (reference sequence). This CDR3 has 13 residues. CDR3 loop: CSARPGTDYEQYF. In DNA, the CDR3 is TGCAGTGCTAGACCCGGGACGGACTACGAGCAGTACTTC.

This clonotype was counted only a few times. The V call is TRBV7-3, the J call TRBJ2-3; perhaps TRBD1 as D (5 bases). V lost 5 bases and J 8 bases, leaving 8 bases between the germline ends. The germline CDR1 and CDR2 sequences are SGHTA and FQGTGA. This CDR3 contains 11 residues. In DNA, the CDR3 is TGTGCCAGCAGCACAGGCCTTACGCAGTATTTT. Residues: CASSTGLTQYF.

This clonotype was counted a few times. DNA for the CDR3: TGTGCCAGCAGTTTCCTTGGAGACGGCTACACCTTC. The encoded protein is CASSFLGDGYTF. The chain combines TRBV7-9 with TRBJ1-2; D gene uncertain. Trimming took 6 bases from V and 8 from J, leaving 13 bases between them. The germline V gene encodes CDR1 SEHNR and CDR2 FQNEAQ (reference sequence). CDR3 size: 12 residues.

The J gene is TRBJ2-7, the V gene TRBV12-3 or TRBV12-4; either TRBD1 or TRBD2 may fit D (6 bases each). Trimming pared 5 bases from V and 2 bases from J, leaving 10 bases between. This CDR3 contains 13 residues. The CDR3 DNA reads as TGTGCCAGCAGTATCGGGGGCCCCTACGAGCAGTACTTC. Protein sequence: CASSIGGPYEQYF.

The table lists this clonotype with a few counts. The chain recombines TRBV10-1 with TRBJ2-2, with 7 bases lining up with TRBD2. V dropped 6 bases and J dropped 6; count of bases not matched to a gene: 4. The CDR3 contains 13 residues. CDR1 and CDR2 from the germline V gene are WNHNN and SYGVQD (reference sequence). CDR3 coding DNA: TGCGCCAGCAGCCGACTAGCCTCCGGGGAGCTGTTTTTT. Protein product: CASSRLASGELFF.

V is TRBV29-1 and J is TRBJ2-7; 10 bases match TRBD1. CDR1 SQVTM and CDR2 ANQGSEA come from the germline V gene. CDR3 length: 13 residues. V was clipped by 6 bases and J by 2 bases; unmatched bases: 4. CDR3 nucleotide sequence: TGCAGCGTACCGGGACAGGGGACCTACGAGCAGTACTTC. The encoded protein is CSVPGQGTYEQYF.